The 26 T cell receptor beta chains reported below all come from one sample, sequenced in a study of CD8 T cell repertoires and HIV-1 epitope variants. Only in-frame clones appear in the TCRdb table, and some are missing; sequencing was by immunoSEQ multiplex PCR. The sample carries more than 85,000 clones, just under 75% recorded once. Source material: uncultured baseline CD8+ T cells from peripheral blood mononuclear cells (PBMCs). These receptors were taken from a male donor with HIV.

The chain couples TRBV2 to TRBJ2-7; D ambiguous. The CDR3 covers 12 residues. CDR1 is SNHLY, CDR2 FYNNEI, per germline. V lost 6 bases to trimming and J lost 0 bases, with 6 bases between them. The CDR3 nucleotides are TGTGCCAGCAGCGACAACTCCTACGAGCAGTACTTC. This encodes CASSDNSYEQYF.

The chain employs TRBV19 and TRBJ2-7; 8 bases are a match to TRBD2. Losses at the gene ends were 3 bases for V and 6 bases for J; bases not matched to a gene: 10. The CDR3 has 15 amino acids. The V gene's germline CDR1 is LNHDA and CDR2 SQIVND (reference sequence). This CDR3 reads CASSISRVLAGEQYF. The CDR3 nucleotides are TGTGCCAGTAGTATTTCGAGAGTTCTAGCGGGCGAGCAGTACTTC. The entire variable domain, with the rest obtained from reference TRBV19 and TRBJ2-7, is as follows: DGGITQSPKYLFRKEGQNVTLSCEQNLNHDAMYWYRQDPGQGLRLIYYSQIVNDFQKGDIAEGYSVSREKKESFPLTVTSAQKNPTAFYLCASSISRVLAGEQYFGPGTRLTVT.

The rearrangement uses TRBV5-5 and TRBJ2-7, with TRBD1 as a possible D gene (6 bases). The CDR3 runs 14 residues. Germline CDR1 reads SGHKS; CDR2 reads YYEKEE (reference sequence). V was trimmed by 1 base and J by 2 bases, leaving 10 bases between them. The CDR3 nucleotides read TGTGCCAGCAGCTTGATACAGGGCACCTACGAGCAGTACTTC. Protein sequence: CASSLIQGTYEQYF. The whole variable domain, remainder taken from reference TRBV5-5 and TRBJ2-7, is DAGVTQSPTHLIKTRGQQVTLRCSPISGHKSVSWYQQVLGQGPQFIFQYYEKEERGRGNFPDRFSARQFPNYSSELNVNALLLGDSALYLCASSLIQGTYEQYFGPGTRLTVT.

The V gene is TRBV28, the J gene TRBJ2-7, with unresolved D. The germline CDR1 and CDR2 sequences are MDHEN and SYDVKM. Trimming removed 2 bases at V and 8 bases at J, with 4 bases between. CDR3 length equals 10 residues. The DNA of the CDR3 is TGTGCCAGCAGTTTAGGGAAGCAGTACTTC. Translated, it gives CASSLGKQYF.

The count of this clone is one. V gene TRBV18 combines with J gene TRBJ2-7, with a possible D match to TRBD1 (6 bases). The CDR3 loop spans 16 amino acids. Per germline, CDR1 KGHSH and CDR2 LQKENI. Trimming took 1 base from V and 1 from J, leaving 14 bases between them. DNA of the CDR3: TGTGCCAGCTCACCACGGGCAGGGGCAACGTCCTACGAGCAGTACTTC. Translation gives CASSPRAGATSYEQYF.

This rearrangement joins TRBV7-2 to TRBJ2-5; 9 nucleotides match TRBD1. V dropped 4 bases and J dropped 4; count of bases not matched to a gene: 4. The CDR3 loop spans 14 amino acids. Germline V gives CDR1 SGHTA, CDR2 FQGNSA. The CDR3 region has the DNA TGTGCCAGCAGCTCCAGACAGGGGGTAGAGACCCAGTACTTC. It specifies CASSSRQGVETQYF.

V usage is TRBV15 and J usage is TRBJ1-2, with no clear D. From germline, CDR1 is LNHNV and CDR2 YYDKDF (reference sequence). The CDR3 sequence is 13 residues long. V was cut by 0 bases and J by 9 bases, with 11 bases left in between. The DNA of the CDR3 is TGTGCCACCAGCAGAGAGGTAGGAGGGAGCTACACCTTC. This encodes CATSREVGGSYTF.

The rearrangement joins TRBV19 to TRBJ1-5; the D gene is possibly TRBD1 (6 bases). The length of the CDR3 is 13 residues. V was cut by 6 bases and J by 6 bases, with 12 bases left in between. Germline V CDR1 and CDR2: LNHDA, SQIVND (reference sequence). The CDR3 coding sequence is TGTGCCAGTAGGGGGCGGGGGGCTCAGCCCCAGCATTTT. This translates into CASRGRGAQPQHF.

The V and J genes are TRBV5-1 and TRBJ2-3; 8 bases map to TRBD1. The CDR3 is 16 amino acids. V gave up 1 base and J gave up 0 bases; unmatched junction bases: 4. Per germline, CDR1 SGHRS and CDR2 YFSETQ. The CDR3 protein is CASSLSQGASTDTQYF. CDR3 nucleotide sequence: TGCGCCAGCAGCTTGAGCCAGGGGGCAAGCACAGATACGCAGTATTTT. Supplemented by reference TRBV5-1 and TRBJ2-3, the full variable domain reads KAGVTQTPRYLIKTRGQQVTLSCSPISGHRSVSWYQQTPGQGLQFLFEYFSETQRNKGNFPGRFSGRQFSNSRSEMNVSTLELGDSALYLCASSLSQGASTDTQYFGPGTRLTVL.

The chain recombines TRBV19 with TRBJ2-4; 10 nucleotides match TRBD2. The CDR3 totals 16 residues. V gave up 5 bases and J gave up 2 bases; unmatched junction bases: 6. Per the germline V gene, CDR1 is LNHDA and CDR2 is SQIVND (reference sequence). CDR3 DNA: TGTGCCAGTAGTTCCGGGACTAGCGCACCCAAAAACATTCAGTACTTC. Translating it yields CASSSGTSAPKNIQYF.

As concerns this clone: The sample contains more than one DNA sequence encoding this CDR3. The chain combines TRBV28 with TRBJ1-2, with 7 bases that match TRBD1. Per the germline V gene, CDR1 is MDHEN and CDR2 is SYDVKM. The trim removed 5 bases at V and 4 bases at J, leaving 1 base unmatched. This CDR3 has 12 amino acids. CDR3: CASSGTVYGYTF. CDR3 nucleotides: TGTGCCAGCAGTGGGACAGTCTATGGCTACACCTTC.

The CDR3 reads CASSYGNTIYF. Written as DNA, the CDR3 is TGTGCCAGCAGTTACGGAAACACCATATATTTT. This sequence joins TRBV6-5 and TRBJ1-3; D remains ambiguous. V was clipped by 2 bases and J by 4 bases, with 0 bases between them. Germline loops: CDR1 MNHEY, CDR2 SVGAGI. The CDR3 loop spans 11 amino acids.

DNA for the CDR3: TGTGCCAGCGTTACAGGGGTCTTGGACGAGCAGTACTTC. As protein: CASVTGVLDEQYF. The rearrangement joins TRBV25-1 to TRBJ2-7, with 7 bases fitting TRBD1. The V segment lost 8 bases and the J segment 5 bases; nucleotides outside the gene matches: 9. Per the germline V gene, CDR1 is MGHDK and CDR2 is SYGVNS. This CDR3 is 13 amino acids long.

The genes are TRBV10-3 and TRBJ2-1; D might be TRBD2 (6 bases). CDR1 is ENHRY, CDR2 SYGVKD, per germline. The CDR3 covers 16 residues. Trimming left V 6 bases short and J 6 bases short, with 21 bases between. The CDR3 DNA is TGTGCCATCAGGACGCGGGACGGGGAGACCCTCAATGAGCAGTTCTTC. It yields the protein CAIRTRDGETLNEQFF.

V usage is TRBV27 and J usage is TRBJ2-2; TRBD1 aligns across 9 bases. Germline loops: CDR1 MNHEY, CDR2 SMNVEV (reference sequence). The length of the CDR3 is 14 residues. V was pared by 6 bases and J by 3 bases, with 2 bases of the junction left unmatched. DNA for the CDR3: TGTGCCAGCAGGGGGACAGGGCACACCGGGGAGCTGTTTTTT. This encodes CASRGTGHTGELFF.

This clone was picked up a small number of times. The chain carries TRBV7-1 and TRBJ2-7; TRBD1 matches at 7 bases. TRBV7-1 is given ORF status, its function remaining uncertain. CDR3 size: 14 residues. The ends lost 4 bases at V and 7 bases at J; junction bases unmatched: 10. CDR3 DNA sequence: TGTGCCAGCAGCTTGGGACAGTACCTTCGTGAGCAGTACTTC. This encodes CASSLGQYLREQYF.

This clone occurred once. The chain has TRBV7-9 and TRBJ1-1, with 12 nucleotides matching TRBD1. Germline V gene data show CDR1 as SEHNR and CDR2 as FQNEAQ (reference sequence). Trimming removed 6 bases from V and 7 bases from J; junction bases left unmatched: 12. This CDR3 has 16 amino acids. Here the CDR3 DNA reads TGTGCCAGCAGTCAAGGGACAGGGGGCACCTCTGGTGAAGCTTTCTTT. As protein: CASSQGTGGTSGEAFF.

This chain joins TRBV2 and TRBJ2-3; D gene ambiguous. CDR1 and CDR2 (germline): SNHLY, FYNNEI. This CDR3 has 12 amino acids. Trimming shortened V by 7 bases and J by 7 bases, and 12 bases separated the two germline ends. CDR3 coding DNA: TGTGCCAGCACCGCGGATTCTTATACGCAGTATTTT. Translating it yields CASTADSYTQYF.

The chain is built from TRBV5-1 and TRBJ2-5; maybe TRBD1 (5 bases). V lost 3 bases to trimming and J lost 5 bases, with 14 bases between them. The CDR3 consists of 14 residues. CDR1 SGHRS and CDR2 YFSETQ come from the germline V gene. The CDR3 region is CASSSTGGMETQYF. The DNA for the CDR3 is TGCGCCAGCAGCTCCACAGGTGGAATGGAGACCCAGTACTTC.

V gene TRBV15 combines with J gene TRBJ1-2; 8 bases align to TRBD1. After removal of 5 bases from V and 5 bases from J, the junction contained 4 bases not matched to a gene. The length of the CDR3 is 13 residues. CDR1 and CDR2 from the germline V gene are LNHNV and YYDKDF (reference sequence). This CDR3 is CATSPRTGYGYTF. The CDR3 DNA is TGTGCCACCAGCCCTCGGACAGGGTATGGCTACACCTTC.

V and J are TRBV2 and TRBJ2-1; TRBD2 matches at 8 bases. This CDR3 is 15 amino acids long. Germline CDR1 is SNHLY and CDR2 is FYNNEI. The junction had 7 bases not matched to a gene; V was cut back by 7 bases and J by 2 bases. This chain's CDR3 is CASTARGAAYNEQFF. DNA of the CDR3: TGTGCCAGCACGGCGCGGGGGGCCGCCTACAATGAGCAGTTCTTC.

The CDR3 DNA reads as TGTGCCAGCAGTGCGGACAGGGGGCGGGTAAGCAATCAGCCCCAGCATTTT. It yields the protein CASSADRGRVSNQPQHF. The chain uses TRBV2 and TRBJ1-5, with TRBD1 matching over 11 bases. V lost 4 bases and J lost 1; bases outside the gene matches: 6. This CDR3 comprises 17 residues. Germline V gene lookup returns CDR1 SNHLY and CDR2 FYNNEI.

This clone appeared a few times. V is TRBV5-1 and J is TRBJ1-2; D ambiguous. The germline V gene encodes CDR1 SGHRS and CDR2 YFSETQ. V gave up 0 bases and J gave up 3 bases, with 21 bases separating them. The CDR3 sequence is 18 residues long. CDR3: CASSLAYQLTRADYGYTF. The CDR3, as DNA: TGCGCCAGCAGCTTGGCGTATCAACTGACAAGGGCGGACTATGGCTACACCTTC.

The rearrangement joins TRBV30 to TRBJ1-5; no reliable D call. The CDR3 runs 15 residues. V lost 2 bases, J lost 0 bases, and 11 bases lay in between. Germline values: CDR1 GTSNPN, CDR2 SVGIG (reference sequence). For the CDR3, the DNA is TGTGCCTGGAGTATCCCCGGGCCTAGCAATCAGCCCCAGCATTTT. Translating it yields CAWSIPGPSNQPQHF.

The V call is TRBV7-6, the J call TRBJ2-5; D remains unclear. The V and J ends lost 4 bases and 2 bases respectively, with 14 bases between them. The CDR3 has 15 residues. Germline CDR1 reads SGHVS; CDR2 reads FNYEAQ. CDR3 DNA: TGTGCCAGCAGCTCTAGAGGTGCCCTTCAAGAGACCCAGTACTTC. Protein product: CASSSRGALQETQYF. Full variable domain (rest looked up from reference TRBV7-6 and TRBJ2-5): GAGVSQSPRYKVTKRGQDVALRCDPISGHVSLYWYRQALGQGPEFLTYFNYEAQQDKSGLPNDRFSAERPEGSISTLTIQRTEQRDSAMYRCASSSRGALQETQYFGPGTRLLVL.

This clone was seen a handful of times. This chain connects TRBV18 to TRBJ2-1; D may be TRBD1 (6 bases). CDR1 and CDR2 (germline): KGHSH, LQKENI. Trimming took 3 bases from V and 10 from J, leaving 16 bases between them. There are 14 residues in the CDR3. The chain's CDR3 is CASSPWDLRGEQFF. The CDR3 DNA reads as TGTGCCAGCTCACCCTGGGACCTGAGGGGGGAGCAGTTCTTC.